A single sample is the source of the 9 T cell receptor beta chains below, sequenced in a study of cytomegalovirus exposure and HLA in healthy donors. In the PCR, 60 Vbeta and 13 Jbeta primers were used. Measured with immunoSEQ multiplex PCR; TCRdb has only the in-frame clones, and not every one. The sample consists of around 300,000 clones, roughly 70% of them appearing once. Sequences were obtained from PBMCs. These receptors all come from a female donor in good health and CMV-seronegative.

The chain links TRBV7-6 to TRBJ1-1; 7 bases agree with TRBD1. Per germline, CDR1 SGHVS and CDR2 FNYEAQ. V trimming: 5 bases; J trimming: 2 bases; junction bases outside the gene matches: 8. The CDR3 runs 15 residues. The CDR3 bases are TGTGCCAGCAGCCCGAGGACAGGACTAAACACTGAAGCTTTCTTT. Protein: CASSPRTGLNTEAFF.

In nucleotides, the CDR3 is TGCGCCAGCAGCCGGCCGGATGGCAGGGCGGCCTACAATGAGCAGTTCTTC. This encodes CASSRPDGRAAYNEQFF. The chain recombines TRBV5-1 with TRBJ2-1; TRBD1 is a possible D gene (5 bases). Germline V gives CDR1 SGHRS, CDR2 YFSETQ. The CDR3 runs 17 residues. The germline V and J ends were trimmed by 4 bases and 2 bases, with 19 bases remaining between them.

The chain links TRBV2 to TRBJ1-5; the match to TRBD1 covers 8 bases. V lost 4 bases and J lost 5; bases outside the gene matches: 4. Germline CDR1 and CDR2: SNHLY and FYNNEI. The CDR3 has 14 residues. Here the CDR3 DNA reads TGTGCCAGCAGTGTTGACAGGGGAGATCAGCCCCAGCATTTT. Translating it yields CASSVDRGDQPQHF.

The chain joins TRBV5-4 to TRBJ1-2, with D perhaps TRBD1 (6 bases). V shed 3 bases and J shed 4 bases, with 13 bases lying between them. The CDR3 spans 14 residues. The V gene's germline CDR1 is SGHNT and CDR2 YYREEE (reference sequence). The CDR3 spells CASSSLAQGYGYTF. The CDR3 DNA is TGTGCCAGCAGCTCCCTCGCACAGGGCTATGGCTACACCTTC. Together with reference TRBV5-4 and TRBJ1-2, the CDR3 gives the full variable domain: ETGVTQSPTHLIKTRGQQVTLRCSSQSGHNTVSWYQQALGQGPQFIFQYYREEENGRGNFPPRFSGLQFPNYSSELNVNALELDDSALYLCASSSLAQGYGYTFGSGTRLTVV.

This chain uses TRBV7-2 with TRBJ2-7; 10 bases are a match to TRBD2. V was pared by 8 bases and J by 4 bases, with 5 bases of the junction left unmatched. The CDR3 has 13 amino acids. Germline assignment: CDR1 SGHTA and CDR2 FQGNSA. The CDR3 nucleotides read TGTGCCAGCGTGGCTAGCGGGAGTTACGAGCAGTACTTC. It specifies CASVASGSYEQYF.

The V and J genes are TRBV19 and TRBJ2-2; possibly TRBD2 for D (5 bases). Germline V gene data show CDR1 as LNHDA and CDR2 as SQIVND (reference sequence). The CDR3 is 14 amino acids. The ends were cut back, 5 bases at V and 4 bases at J, with 11 bases in the middle. The CDR3 nucleotides read TGTGCCAGTAGTCCGGTACTAGGCACCGGGGAGCTGTTTTTT. It encodes CASSPVLGTGELFF. The full variable domain, with the rest looked up from reference TRBV19 and TRBJ2-2, is DGGITQSPKYLFRKEGQNVTLSCEQNLNHDAMYWYRQDPGQGLRLIYYSQIVNDFQKGDIAEGYSVSREKKESFPLTVTSAQKNPTAFYLCASSPVLGTGELFFGEGSRLTVL.

The gene calls are TRBV5-4 and TRBJ1-3, with D possibly TRBD1 on 5 matching bases. Germline V CDR1 and CDR2: SGHNT, YYREEE (reference sequence). The length of the CDR3 is 13 residues. V shed 4 bases and J shed 6 bases, with 11 bases lying between them. In DNA form, the CDR3 reads TGTGCCAGCAGCCCAGACAGACTAAACACCATATATTTT. This sequence encodes CASSPDRLNTIYF.

This clone was seen just once. The rearrangement uses TRBV25-1 and TRBJ2-2; the D gene is possibly TRBD1 (5 bases). The CDR3 contains 15 residues. Trimming removed 4 bases at V and 0 bases at J, with 9 bases between. Germline loops: CDR1 MGHDK, CDR2 SYGVNS. CDR3 bases: TGTGCCAGCAGTGGTGTAGGGGCGAACACCGGGGAGCTGTTTTTT. Translation: CASSGVGANTGELFF.

The chain couples TRBV7-9 to TRBJ1-2; TRBD1 is a possible D gene (6 bases). Germline CDR1 and CDR2: SEHNR and FQNEAQ (reference sequence). Trimming removed 3 bases at V and 4 bases at J, with 12 bases between. CDR3 length: 14 residues. The CDR3 spells CASSLGAATYGYTF. The CDR3 nucleotides read TGTGCCAGCAGCTTGGGGGCCGCGACCTATGGCTACACCTTC.